This T cell receptor beta chain originates from a study of lymphopenia after photon versus proton radiotherapy. The study's findings and limits: Only patients who died were analyzed for survival; proton advantage is unproven. A bigger post-nadir fall in TCR diversity correlated inversely with survival time in deceased patients. Under photons, naive T cells and diversity fell while effector/memory populations rose.

In germline, CDR1 is SNHLY, CDR2 FYNNEI. This CDR3 is 14 amino acids long. V trimming: 8 bases; J trimming: 3 bases; junction bases outside the gene matches: 6. Concerning this clone: Its specificity is not known.

The method was immunoSEQ multiplex PCR; TCRdb's version includes in-frame clones alone and lacks a portion of them. The repertoire holds some 29,000 clones, around 90% seen once, with 50% in the top ten. The sequence was collected from a woman in her sixties with cholangiocarcinoma. Some clones in this sample may be carry-over from other donors' samples. The rearrangement links TRBV2 to TRBJ1-5, with TRBD1 identical over 8 bases. The sequenced sample was peripheral blood, obtained from a patient treated with proton-based radiotherapy. The CDR3 nucleotides read TGTGCCAGCGCCGGGACAGGATTCAATCAGCCCCAGCATTTT. It is translated as CASAGTGFNQPQHF.